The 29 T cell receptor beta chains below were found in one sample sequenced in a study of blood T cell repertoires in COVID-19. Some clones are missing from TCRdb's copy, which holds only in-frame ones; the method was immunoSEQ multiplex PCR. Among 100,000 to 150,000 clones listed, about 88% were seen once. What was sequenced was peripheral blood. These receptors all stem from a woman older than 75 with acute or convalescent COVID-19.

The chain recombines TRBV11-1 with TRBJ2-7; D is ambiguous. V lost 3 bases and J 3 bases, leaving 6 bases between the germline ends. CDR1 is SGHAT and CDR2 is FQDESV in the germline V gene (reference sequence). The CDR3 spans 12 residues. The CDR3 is CASSFIGYEQYF. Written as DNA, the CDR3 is TGTGCCAGCAGCTTCATCGGCTACGAGCAGTACTTC. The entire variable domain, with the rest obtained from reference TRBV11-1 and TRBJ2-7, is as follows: EAEVAQSPRYKITEKSQAVAFWCDPISGHATLYWYRQILGQGPELLVQFQDESVVDDSQLPKDRFSAERLKGVDSTLKIQPAELGDSAMYLCASSFIGYEQYFGPGTRLTVT.

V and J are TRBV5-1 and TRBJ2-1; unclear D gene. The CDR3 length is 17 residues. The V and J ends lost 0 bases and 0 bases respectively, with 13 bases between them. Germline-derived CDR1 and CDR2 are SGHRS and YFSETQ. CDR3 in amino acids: CASSLVYGLGSYNEQFF. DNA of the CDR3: TGCGCCAGCAGCTTGGTGTACGGGTTGGGCTCCTACAATGAGCAGTTCTTC.

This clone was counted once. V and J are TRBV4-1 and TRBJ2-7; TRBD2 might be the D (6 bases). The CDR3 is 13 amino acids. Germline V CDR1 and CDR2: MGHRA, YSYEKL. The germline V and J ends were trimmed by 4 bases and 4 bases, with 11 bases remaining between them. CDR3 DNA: TGCGCCAGCAGCCGAGGGACTCTTTACGAGCAGTACTTC. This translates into CASSRGTLYEQYF.

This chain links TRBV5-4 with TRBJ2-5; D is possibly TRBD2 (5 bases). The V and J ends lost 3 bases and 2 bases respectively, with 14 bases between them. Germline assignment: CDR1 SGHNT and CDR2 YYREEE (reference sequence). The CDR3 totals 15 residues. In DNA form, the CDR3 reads TGTGCCAGCAGCTCAACGGGATCTATACAAGAGACCCAGTACTTC. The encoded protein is CASSSTGSIQETQYF.

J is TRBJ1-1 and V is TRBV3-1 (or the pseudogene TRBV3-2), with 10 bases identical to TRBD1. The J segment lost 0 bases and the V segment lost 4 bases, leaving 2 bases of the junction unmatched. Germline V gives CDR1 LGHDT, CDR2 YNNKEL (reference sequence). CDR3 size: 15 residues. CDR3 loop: CASSRTGGLNTEAFF. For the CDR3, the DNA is TGTGCCAGCAGCCGGACAGGGGGGTTGAACACTGAAGCTTTCTTT.

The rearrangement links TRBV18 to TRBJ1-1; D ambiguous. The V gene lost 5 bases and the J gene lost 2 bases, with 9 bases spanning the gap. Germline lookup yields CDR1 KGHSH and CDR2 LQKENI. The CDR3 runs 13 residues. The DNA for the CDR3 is TGTGCCAGCTCAGGAGACCTAAACACTGAAGCTTTCTTT. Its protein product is CASSGDLNTEAFF.

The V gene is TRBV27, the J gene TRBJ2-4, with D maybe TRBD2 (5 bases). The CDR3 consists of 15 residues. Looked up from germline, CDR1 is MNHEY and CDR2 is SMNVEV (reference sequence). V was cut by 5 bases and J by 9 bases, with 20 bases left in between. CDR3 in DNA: TGTGCCAGCAGTACTCTCATAACCCGCACTAGCATTCAGTACTTC. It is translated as CASSTLITRTSIQYF.

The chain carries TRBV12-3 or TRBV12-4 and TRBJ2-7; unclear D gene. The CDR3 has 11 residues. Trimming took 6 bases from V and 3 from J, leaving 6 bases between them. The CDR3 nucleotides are TGTGCCAGCAGCCCGAGCTACGAGCAGTACTTC. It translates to CASSPSYEQYF.

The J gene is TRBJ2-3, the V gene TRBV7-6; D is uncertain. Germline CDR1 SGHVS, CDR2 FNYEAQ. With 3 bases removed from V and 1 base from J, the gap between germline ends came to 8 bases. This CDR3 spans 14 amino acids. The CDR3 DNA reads TGTGCCAGCAGCTTTAACATCGGCACAGATACGCAGTATTTT. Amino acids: CASSFNIGTDTQYF.

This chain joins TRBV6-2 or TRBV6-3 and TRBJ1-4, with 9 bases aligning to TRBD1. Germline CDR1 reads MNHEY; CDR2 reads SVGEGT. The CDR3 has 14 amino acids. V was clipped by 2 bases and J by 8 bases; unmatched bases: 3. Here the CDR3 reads CASSYRTGAEKLFF. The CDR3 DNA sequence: TGTGCCAGCAGTTACCGGACAGGGGCGGAAAAACTGTTTTTT.

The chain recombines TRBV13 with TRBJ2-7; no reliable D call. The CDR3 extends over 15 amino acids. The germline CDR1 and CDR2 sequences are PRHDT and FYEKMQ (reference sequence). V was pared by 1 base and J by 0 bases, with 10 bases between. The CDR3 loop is CASSLAHKNSYEQYF. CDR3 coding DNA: TGTGCCAGCAGCTTAGCCCACAAGAACTCCTACGAGCAGTACTTC.

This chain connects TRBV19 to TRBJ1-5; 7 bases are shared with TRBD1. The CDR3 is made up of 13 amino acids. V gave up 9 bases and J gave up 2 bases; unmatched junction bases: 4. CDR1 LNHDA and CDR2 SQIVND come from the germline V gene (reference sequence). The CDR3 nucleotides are TGTGCCAGCACAGGGGACGGCAATCAGCCCCAGCATTTT. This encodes CASTGDGNQPQHF.

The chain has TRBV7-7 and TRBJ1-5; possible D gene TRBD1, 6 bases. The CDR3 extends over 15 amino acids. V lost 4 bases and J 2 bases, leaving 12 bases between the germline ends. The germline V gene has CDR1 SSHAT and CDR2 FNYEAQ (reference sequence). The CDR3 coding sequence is TGTGCCAGCAGCTCACAGGGAAGGGGCAATCAGCCCCAGCATTTT. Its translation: CASSSQGRGNQPQHF.

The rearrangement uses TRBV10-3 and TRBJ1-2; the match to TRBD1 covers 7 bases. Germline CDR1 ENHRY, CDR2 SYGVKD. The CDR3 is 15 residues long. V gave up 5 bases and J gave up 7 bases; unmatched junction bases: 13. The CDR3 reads CAISTQGQASVGYTF. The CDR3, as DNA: TGTGCCATCAGTACCCAAGGACAGGCAAGTGTTGGCTACACCTTC.

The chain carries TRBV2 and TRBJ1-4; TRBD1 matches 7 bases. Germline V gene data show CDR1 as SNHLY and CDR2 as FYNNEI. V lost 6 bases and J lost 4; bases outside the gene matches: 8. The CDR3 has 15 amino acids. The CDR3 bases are TGTGCCAGCAGACCACAGGGGCGTCTTAATGAAAAACTGTTTTTT. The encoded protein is CASRPQGRLNEKLFF.

CDR3 in DNA: TGTGCCAGCAGCAAAGTAAGTCCGGGAAGTACTGGGGCCAACGTCCTGACTTTC. Translation gives CASSKVSPGSTGANVLTF. The chain recombines TRBV21-1 with TRBJ2-6; the table's D call, TRBD2, was not checked against the DNA. TRBV21-1 is a recognized pseudogene. CDR3 size: 18 residues.

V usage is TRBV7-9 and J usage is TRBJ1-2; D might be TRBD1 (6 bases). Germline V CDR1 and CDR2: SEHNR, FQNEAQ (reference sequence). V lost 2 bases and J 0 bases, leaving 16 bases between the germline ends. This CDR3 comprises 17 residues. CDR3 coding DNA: TGTGCCAGCAGCTTAAGTTCGGGGGGCGCGTCTAACTATGGCTACACCTTC. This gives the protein CASSLSSGGASNYGYTF.

The CDR3 loop reads CASSPGTGANVLTF. The CDR3 DNA follows: TGCGCCAGCAGCCCGGGGACTGGGGCCAACGTCCTGACTTTC. This chain links TRBV4-3 with TRBJ2-6; D might be TRBD2 (5 bases). From germline, CDR1 is LGHNA and CDR2 YSLEER. V was pared by 4 bases and J by 2 bases, with 6 bases between. The CDR3 is 14 amino acids.

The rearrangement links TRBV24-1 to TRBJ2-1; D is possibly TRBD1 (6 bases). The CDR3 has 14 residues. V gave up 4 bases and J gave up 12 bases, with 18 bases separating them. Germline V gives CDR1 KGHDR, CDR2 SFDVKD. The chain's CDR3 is CATSDGTRGPRQFF. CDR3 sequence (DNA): TGTGCCACCAGTGACGGCACCAGGGGCCCGAGGCAGTTCTTC.

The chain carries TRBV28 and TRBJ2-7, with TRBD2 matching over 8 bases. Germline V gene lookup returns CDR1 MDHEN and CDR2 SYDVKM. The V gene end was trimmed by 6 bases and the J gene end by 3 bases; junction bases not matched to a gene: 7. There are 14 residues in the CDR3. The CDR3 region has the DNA TGTGCCAGCAGCCCAGCGGGAGCGGGCTACGAGCAGTACTTC. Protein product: CASSPAGAGYEQYF.

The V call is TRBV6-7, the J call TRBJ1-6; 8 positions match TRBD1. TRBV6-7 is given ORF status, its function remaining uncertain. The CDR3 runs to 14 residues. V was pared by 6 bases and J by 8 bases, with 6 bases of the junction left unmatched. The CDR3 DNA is TGTGCCAGCAGCCAGGACAGGGATGATTCACCCCTCCACTTT. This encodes CASSQDRDDSPLHF.

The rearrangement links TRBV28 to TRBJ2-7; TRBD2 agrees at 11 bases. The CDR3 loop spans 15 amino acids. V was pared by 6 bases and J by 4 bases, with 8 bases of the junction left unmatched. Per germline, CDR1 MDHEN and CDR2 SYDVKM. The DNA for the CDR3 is TGTGCCAGCAGCCGATCCACTAGCGGGAGTTACGAGCAGTACTTC. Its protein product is CASSRSTSGSYEQYF.

The CDR3 protein is CASSLNTEYGTQYF. As DNA, the CDR3 is TGTGCCAGCAGCCTAAACACGGAGTACGGTACGCAGTATTTT. The V call is TRBV11-3, the J call TRBJ2-3; D is undetermined. V gave up 5 bases and J gave up 8 bases, with 17 bases separating them. Germline V gene lookup returns CDR1 SGHNT and CDR2 YENEEA. This CDR3 has 14 amino acids. Full variable domain (missing parts from reference TRBV11-3 and TRBJ2-3): EAGVVQSPRYKIIEKKQPVAFWCNPISGHNTLYWYLQNLGQGPELLIRYENEEAVDDSQLPKDRFSAERLKGVDSTLKIQPAELGDSAVYLCASSLNTEYGTQYFGPGTRLTVL.

The CDR3 spells CASSTGQRLNSPLHF. In DNA form, the CDR3 reads TGTGCCAGCAGTACAGGACAGAGACTTAATTCACCCCTCCACTTT. The V and J genes are TRBV5-4 and TRBJ1-6, with D possibly TRBD1 on 6 matching bases. Trimming left V 5 bases short and J 6 bases short, with 15 bases between. The germline V gene has CDR1 SGHNT and CDR2 YYREEE (reference sequence). The CDR3 has 15 amino acids.

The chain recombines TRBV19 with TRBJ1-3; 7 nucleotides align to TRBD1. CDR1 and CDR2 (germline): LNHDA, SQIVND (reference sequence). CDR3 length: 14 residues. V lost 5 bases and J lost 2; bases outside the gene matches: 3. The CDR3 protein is CASSLQGPGNTIYF. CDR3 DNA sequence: TGTGCCAGTAGTCTACAGGGGCCTGGAAACACCATATATTTT.

The CDR3 loop reads CASSVGRTSAYTGELFF. The CDR3 DNA reads TGTGCCAGCAGCGTAGGCCGAACTAGCGCATACACCGGGGAGCTGTTTTTT. The chain links TRBV9 to TRBJ2-2, with 7 bases aligning to TRBD2. The CDR3 loop spans 17 amino acids. Germline-derived CDR1 and CDR2 are SGDLS and YYNGEE. Losses at the gene ends were 0 bases for V and 3 bases for J; bases not matched to a gene: 8.

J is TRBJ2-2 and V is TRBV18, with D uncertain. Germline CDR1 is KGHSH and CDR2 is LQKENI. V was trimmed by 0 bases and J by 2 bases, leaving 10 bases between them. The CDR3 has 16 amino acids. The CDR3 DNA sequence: TGTGCCAGCTCACCACCTAAGACTCTTAACACCGGGGAGCTGTTTTTT. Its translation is CASSPPKTLNTGELFF.

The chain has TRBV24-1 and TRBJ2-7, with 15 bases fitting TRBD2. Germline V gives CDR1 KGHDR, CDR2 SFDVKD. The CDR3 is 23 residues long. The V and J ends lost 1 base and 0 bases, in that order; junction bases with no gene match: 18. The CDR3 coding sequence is TGTGCCACCAGTGATTTTGGGGCAGCGCCTGGGACTAGCGGGAGGAATAGCTCCTACGAGCAGTACTTC. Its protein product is CATSDFGAAPGTSGRNSSYEQYF.

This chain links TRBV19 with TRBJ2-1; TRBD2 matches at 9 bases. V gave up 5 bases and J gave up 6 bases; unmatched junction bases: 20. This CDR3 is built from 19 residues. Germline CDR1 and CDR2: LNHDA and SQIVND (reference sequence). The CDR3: CASSPNGAGLLLAGNEQFF. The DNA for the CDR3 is TGTGCCAGTAGTCCCAATGGGGCCGGACTACTACTAGCGGGCAATGAGCAGTTCTTC.